These 30 T cell receptor beta chains came from one sample sequenced in a study of early T cells in non-severe SARS-CoV-2 infection. Using its own MiXCR run on the 5' RACE reads, TCRdb lists one record per CDR3 protein. Among 85,000 to 100,000 distinct CDR3 sequences listed, 8% to 13% were seen once. This material consisted of whole blood, taken at baseline. The receptors stem from an adult who was a healthcare worker with PCR-confirmed SARS-CoV-2 infection or an uninfected control (not recorded which).

V is TRBV3-1 and J is TRBJ2-5; D is ambiguous. The germline gives CDR1 LGHDT, CDR2 YNNKEL (reference sequence). The CDR3 runs to 13 residues. Trimming pared 1 base from V and 4 bases from J, leaving 7 bases between. The DNA for the CDR3 is TGTGCCAGCAGCCAAGGGGGATCAGAGACCCAGTACTTC. It translates to CASSQGGSETQYF.

This clonotype was found a few times. V is TRBV7-6 and J is TRBJ2-7; perhaps TRBD2 as D (5 bases). Per the germline V gene, CDR1 is SGHVS and CDR2 is FNYEAQ. V was cut by 5 bases and J by 0 bases, with 14 bases left in between. The CDR3 is 15 residues long. The CDR3 here is CASSPRRTPSYEQYF. CDR3 DNA sequence: TGTGCCAGCAGCCCTCGGAGGACCCCCTCCTACGAGCAGTACTTC.

This clonotype showed up many times. The rearrangement joins TRBV15 to TRBJ2-1, with a tentative D call TRBD1 (6 bases). The CDR3 length is 18 residues. The V gene lost 0 bases and the J gene lost 8 bases, with 23 bases spanning the gap. Germline V lookup: CDR1 LNHNV, CDR2 YYDKDF (reference sequence). The CDR3 is CATSRDLSWGLLIHEQFF. The DNA for the CDR3 is TGTGCCACCAGCAGAGACTTGTCCTGGGGGCTGTTAATCCATGAGCAGTTCTTC.

This clonotype was seen at least ten times. This chain connects TRBV7-9 to TRBJ2-1, with D unresolved. V lost 5 bases, J lost 5 bases, and 7 bases lay in between. From germline, CDR1 is SEHNR and CDR2 FQNEAQ (reference sequence). The CDR3 runs 12 residues. The CDR3 nucleotides read TGTGCCAGCAGCAGAACTGACAATGAGCAGTTCTTC. Translating it yields CASSRTDNEQFF.

This rearrangement joins TRBV7-2 to TRBJ2-5; TRBD2 aligns across 11 bases. Germline loops: CDR1 SGHTA, CDR2 FQGNSA. This CDR3 is 17 amino acids long. The V gene end was trimmed by 5 bases and the J gene end by 2 bases; junction bases not matched to a gene: 10. CDR3 sequence: CASSPTTGTSGQETQYF. In DNA form, the CDR3 reads TGTGCCAGCAGCCCGACCACAGGGACTAGCGGACAAGAGACCCAGTACTTC.

The table lists this clonotype with many counts. The V call is TRBV9, the J call TRBJ2-3; 11 bases are a match to TRBD2. V trimming: 4 bases; J trimming: 6 bases; junction bases outside the gene matches: 13. The CDR3 spans 17 residues. Germline CDR1 reads SGDLS; CDR2 reads YYNGEE. In nucleotides, the CDR3 is TGTGCCAGCAGCATTGATAGCGGGAGGGCGGCATTGGATACGCAGTATTTT. It specifies CASSIDSGRAALDTQYF. Combining the CDR3 with reference TRBV9 and TRBJ2-3 gives the whole variable domain DSGVTQTPKHLITATGQRVTLRCSPRSGDLSVYWYQQSLDQGLQFLIQYYNGEERAKGNILERFSAQQFPDLHSELNLSSLELGDSALYFCASSIDSGRAALDTQYFGPGTRLTVL.

In its sample, this clonotype was seen many times. This sequence joins TRBV11-2 and TRBJ2-1; 8 bases match TRBD2. The V gene's germline CDR1 is SGHAT and CDR2 FQNNGV. After removal of 1 base from V and 2 bases from J, the junction contained 7 bases not matched to a gene. The CDR3 runs 17 residues. The CDR3 bases are TGTGCCAGCAGCTTAGTTCCTAGCGGGCTGGCCTACAATGAGCAGTTCTTC. This translates into CASSLVPSGLAYNEQFF.

V usage is TRBV4-1 and J usage is TRBJ2-7, with D possibly being TRBD1 (5 bases). V shed 0 bases and J shed 6 bases, with 15 bases lying between them. The germline CDR1 and CDR2 sequences are MGHRA and YSYEKL. This CDR3 spans 15 amino acids. The DNA for the CDR3 is TGCGCCAGCAGCCAAGATCTCGGCAGGGCTCGCGAGCAGTACTTC. It is translated as CASSQDLGRAREQYF.

The genes are TRBV6-2 or TRBV6-3 and TRBJ2-5; 10 nucleotides match TRBD2. Germline trimming cut 8 bases from V and 3 bases from J; bases unmatched to any gene: 9. The CDR3 runs 15 residues. Germline V gives CDR1 MNHEY, CDR2 SVGEGT. CDR3 bases: TGTGCCAGCTTTCAGAGGACTAGCGGCGAAGAGACCCAGTACTTC. It codes for CASFQRTSGEETQYF.

This clonotype was observed a handful of times. This chain uses TRBV6-2 or TRBV6-3 with TRBJ2-7, with TRBD1 identical over 8 bases. The germline gives CDR1 MNHEY, CDR2 SVGEGT. J gave up 7 bases and V 6 bases, and 8 bases lay outside the gene matches. This CDR3 comprises 13 residues. The CDR3 region is CASRLQGAREQYF. In DNA, the CDR3 is TGTGCCAGCAGACTTCAGGGGGCTCGGGAGCAGTACTTC.

The table lists this clonotype with many counts. The gene calls are TRBV7-2 and TRBJ2-5; possible D gene TRBD1, 5 bases. This CDR3 region has 15 residues. Germline V CDR1 and CDR2: SGHTA, FQGNSA. With 5 bases removed from V and 1 base from J, the gap between germline ends came to 14 bases. CDR3 sequence (DNA): TGTGCCAGCAGCGCCGCGACAGCGCTCCAAGAGACCCAGTACTTC. Protein: CASSAATALQETQYF.

The chain uses TRBV13 and TRBJ2-7; a possible D gene is TRBD2 (6 bases). V lost 4 bases, J lost 3 bases, and 10 bases lay in between. The CDR3 extends over 13 amino acids. Germline V gene lookup returns CDR1 PRHDT and CDR2 FYEKMQ (reference sequence). The CDR3 coding sequence is TGTGCCAGCAGCTCGCCGGGACTCTACGAGCAGTACTTC. Encoded protein: CASSSPGLYEQYF.

In its sample, this clonotype was seen many times. The rearrangement uses TRBV18 and TRBJ2-7; 12 bases are shared with TRBD1. The CDR3 is made up of 15 amino acids. In germline, CDR1 is KGHSH, CDR2 LQKENI. V lost 5 bases, J lost 5 bases, and 7 bases stayed unmatched. The CDR3 protein is CASSSGTGGIDEQYF. CDR3 DNA sequence: TGTGCCAGCTCATCCGGGACAGGGGGCATAGACGAGCAGTACTTC. Based on the CDR3 plus reference TRBV18 and TRBJ2-7, the full variable domain is NAGVMQNPRHLVRRRGQEARLRCSPMKGHSHVYWYRQLPEEGLKFMVYLQKENIIDESGMPKERFSAEFPKEGPSILRIQQVVRGDSAAYFCASSSGTGGIDEQYFGPGTRLTVT.

By sample fraction, this clonotype is medium-sized. As DNA, the CDR3 is TGCGCCAGCAGTGGTCCGGGACAGGGGAACAATGAGCAGTTCTTC. Translating gives CASSGPGQGNNEQFF. The chain has TRBV10-1 and TRBJ2-1; 10 positions agree with TRBD1. V shed 4 bases and J 5 bases; nucleotides not matched to a gene: 5. Germline V gives CDR1 WNHNN, CDR2 SYGVQD (reference sequence). This CDR3 is built from 15 residues.

The table lists this clonotype with a few counts. This chain connects TRBV7-9 to TRBJ2-3; 11 bases align to TRBD2. The CDR3 has 17 amino acids. V was clipped by 1 base and J by 5 bases; unmatched bases: 8. Germline V gene data show CDR1 as SEHNR and CDR2 as FQNEAQ (reference sequence). CDR3 coding DNA: TGTGCCAGCAGCTTAGGGGTTAGCGGGAGGGCCCAAGATACGCAGTATTTT. As protein: CASSLGVSGRAQDTQYF.

This clonotype was counted between two and nine times. The genes are TRBV20-1 and TRBJ1-1, with no clear D. Germline V gene data show CDR1 as DFQATT and CDR2 as SNEGSKA (reference sequence). V was cut by 5 bases and J by 0 bases, with 10 bases left in between. The CDR3 consists of 13 residues. The CDR3 reads CSAHRGVNTEAFF. DNA for the CDR3: TGCAGTGCTCACCGCGGGGTGAACACTGAAGCTTTCTTT.

This clonotype appeared a few times. The rearrangement joins TRBV29-1 to TRBJ2-5; 12 nucleotides agree with TRBD2. CDR3 size: 15 residues. The junction had 7 bases not matched to a gene; V was cut back by 6 bases and J by 2 bases. Germline V gene lookup returns CDR1 SQVTM and CDR2 ANQGSEA. The CDR3 DNA sequence: TGCAGCGTCGCCGGGACTAGCGGGTCTCAAGAGACCCAGTACTTC. Its protein product is CSVAGTSGSQETQYF.

This clonotype came up a few times. This sequence joins TRBV28 and TRBJ2-7, with D uncertain. V was clipped by 3 bases and J by 6 bases, with 6 bases between them. Germline V CDR1 and CDR2: MDHEN, SYDVKM. The length of the CDR3 is 11 residues. The CDR3 reads CASSFGSEQYF. The DNA for the CDR3 is TGTGCCAGCAGTTTTGGTTCCGAGCAGTACTTC.

This chain links TRBV4-1 with TRBJ2-7; 10 nucleotides match TRBD2. Trimming at V came to 4 bases and at J to 6 bases, leaving 9 bases not matched to a gene. CDR1 and CDR2 (germline): MGHRA, YSYEKL. The CDR3 has 15 residues. As DNA, the CDR3 is TGCGCCAGCAGCCCCCTAACTAGCGGGACGGGCGAGCAGTACTTC. Encoded protein: CASSPLTSGTGEQYF.

The table lists this clonotype with many counts. This sequence joins TRBV7-2 and TRBJ2-7, with TRBD2 matching over 7 bases. This CDR3 is 15 amino acids long. Trimming at V came to 1 base and at J to 7 bases, leaving 10 bases not matched to a gene. Germline loops: CDR1 SGHTA, CDR2 FQGNSA. The CDR3 bases are TGTGCCAGCAGCTTAGAGGGCAGAATGGGAGGGGAGCAGTACTTC. The encoded protein is CASSLEGRMGGEQYF.

At least ten counts were recorded for this clonotype. The DNA of the CDR3 is TGTGCCAGCAGCATCCAGGGAAGTTGGCAGTACTTC. It yields the protein CASSIQGSWQYF. The V and J genes are TRBV5-5 and TRBJ2-7, with TRBD1 as a possible D gene (5 bases). Trimming removed 4 bases at V and 9 bases at J, with 14 bases between. The CDR3 has 12 amino acids. CDR1 and CDR2 (germline): SGHKS, YYEKEE (reference sequence).

This clonotype turned up a few times. The V and J genes are TRBV5-1 and TRBJ2-2, with D uncertain. This CDR3 comprises 11 residues. V lost 2 bases to trimming and J lost 10 bases, with 6 bases between them. Germline V gives CDR1 SGHRS, CDR2 YFSETQ. The CDR3 bases are TGCGCCAGCAGCTTCCAACAGGAGCTGTTTTTT. The encoded protein is CASSFQQELFF.

In this sample, this clonotype turned up a few times. This sequence joins TRBV12-3 or TRBV12-4 and TRBJ2-2, with D tentatively TRBD1 or TRBD2 (5 bases each). With 4 bases removed from V and 3 bases from J, the gap between germline ends came to 9 bases. This CDR3 is built from 14 residues. This CDR3 is CASSSWGHTGELFF. The CDR3, as DNA: TGTGCCAGCAGTTCCTGGGGACACACCGGGGAGCTGTTTTTT.

The rearrangement uses TRBV29-1 and TRBJ1-1; unclear D gene. The germline CDR1 and CDR2 sequences are SQVTM and ANQGSEA. V lost 6 bases, J lost 8 bases, and 16 bases lay in between. CDR3 length equals 12 residues. The CDR3 coding sequence is TGCAGCGTCTCCTGGGGAGGTCCCGAAGCTTTCTTT. The encoded protein is CSVSWGGPEAFF.

This clonotype was detected ten times or more. The J gene is TRBJ2-3, the V gene TRBV4-2; 9 bases are a match to TRBD2. V was pared by 1 base and J by 1 base, with 3 bases of the junction left unmatched. The CDR3 runs to 16 residues. Per germline, CDR1 LGHNA and CDR2 YNFKEQ. CDR3 DNA: TGTGCCAGCAGCCAAGTGGCGGGAGGGCGCACAGATACGCAGTATTTT. Translating gives CASSQVAGGRTDTQYF.

This clonotype was seen at least ten times. The J gene is TRBJ2-2, the V gene TRBV30; D unresolved. V was trimmed by 0 bases and J by 5 bases, leaving 13 bases between them. Germline lookup yields CDR1 GTSNPN and CDR2 SVGIG (reference sequence). The CDR3 spans 15 residues. Here the CDR3 reads CAWSVGPLNTGELFF. CDR3 coding DNA: TGTGCCTGGAGTGTAGGCCCCCTCAATACCGGGGAGCTGTTTTTT.

This clonotype was counted only a few times. The rearrangement joins TRBV5-1 to TRBJ1-1; D is unclear. Germline V gene lookup returns CDR1 SGHRS and CDR2 YFSETQ. Trimming took 0 bases from V and 4 from J, leaving 16 bases between them. The CDR3 has 16 residues. The CDR3 is CASSLAAGETSTEAFF. CDR3 sequence (DNA): TGCGCCAGCAGCTTGGCCGCTGGGGAAACGAGCACTGAAGCTTTCTTT.

This clonotype was detected ten times or more. CDR3 in amino acids: CASSRDQGVSTNEKLFF. In DNA form, the CDR3 reads TGTGCCAGCAGCCGAGACCAGGGAGTCTCAACTAATGAAAAACTGTTTTTT. V and J are TRBV7-8 and TRBJ1-4, with D perhaps TRBD1 (5 bases). Trimming took 5 bases from V and 0 from J, leaving 16 bases between them. The V gene's germline CDR1 is SGHVS and CDR2 FQNEAQ. There are 17 residues in the CDR3.

This clonotype came up a few times. The chain's CDR3 is CASSQEWGTGFYEQYF. DNA of the CDR3: TGCGCCAGCAGCCAAGAATGGGGGACTGGCTTTTACGAGCAGTACTTC. This rearrangement joins TRBV4-3 to TRBJ2-7, with D possibly matching TRBD2 (6 bases). CDR3 length: 16 amino acids. The germline V and J ends were trimmed by 0 bases and 4 bases, with 16 bases remaining between them. Germline V gene lookup returns CDR1 LGHNA and CDR2 YSLEER.

The table lists this clonotype with a few counts. The rearrangement joins TRBV7-9 to TRBJ2-2; D perhaps matches TRBD2 (6 bases). V was clipped by 5 bases and J by 8 bases, with 12 bases between them. This CDR3 contains 13 residues. Germline assignment: CDR1 SEHNR and CDR2 FQNEAQ (reference sequence). The CDR3 DNA reads as TGTGCCAGCAGCCCGGGACTGATGGGGGAGCTGTTTTTT. Translating it yields CASSPGLMGELFF.